This T cell receptor beta chain was observed in a study of blood T cell repertoires in COVID-19. As for the study in general: Samples came from the United States, Italy and Spain, spanning acute and convalescent COVID-19.

Generated by immunoSEQ multiplex PCR, the TCRdb table keeps only in-frame clones and is missing some. The sample includes approximately 290,000 clones, roughly 89% seen only once; the top ten take around 0.8%. The CDR3 is made up of 14 amino acids. V shed 0 bases and J shed 4 bases, with 7 bases lying between them. Germline V lookup: CDR1 SGHRS, CDR2 YFSETQ. The sample comprised peripheral blood. This chain joins TRBV5-1 and TRBJ2-2; no firm D call. The receptor comes from a man aged 25 to 40 with acute or convalescent COVID-19. CDR3 sequence: CASSLVLSTGELFF. The DNA of the CDR3 is TGCGCCAGCAGCTTGGTACTATCCACCGGGGAGCTGTTTTTT.